One sample yielded the 21 T cell receptor beta chains listed below, sequenced in a study of vaccination effects on CD4 cells after COVID-19. The antigens of these receptors remain unknown. Using immunoSEQ multiplex PCR, the repertoire was profiled, and TCRdb retains in-frame clones only, with some absent. The sample lists about 73,000 clones; 73% were seen once. Subsequent to less than eleven days of culture, CD4+ T cells were isolated. Two doses of either BNT162b2 or mRNA-1273 were given to each participant. Sequences were derived from CD4+ T cells from PBMCs cultured without peptide, sampled after COVID-19 vaccination. The receptor source for this set is a human donor who received a COVID-19 vaccine.

The rearrangement uses TRBV30 and TRBJ1-6; 8 bases align to TRBD1. CDR1 is GTSNPN, CDR2 SVGIG, per germline (reference sequence). This CDR3 has 11 residues. With 5 bases clipped from V and 19 bases from J, the junction kept 10 bases outside the gene matches. The CDR3 loop is CAWGHLGQVHF. CDR3 coding DNA: TGTGCCTGGGGTCATTTGGGACAGGTACACTTT.

The chain recombines TRBV7-9 with TRBJ2-2; 11 positions match TRBD2. V lost 5 bases to trimming and J lost 1 base; unmatched junction nucleotides: 9. The CDR3 runs 18 residues. CDR1 is SEHNR, CDR2 FQNEAQ, per germline (reference sequence). CDR3 sequence (DNA): TGTGCCAGCAGCCCGGGACTAGCGGCGAATCGGAACACCGGGGAGCTGTTTTTT. Amino acids: CASSPGLAANRNTGELFF.

Only a few counts were recorded for this clone. The J gene is TRBJ2-3, the V gene TRBV5-1, with no clear D. The CDR3 consists of 16 residues. V lost 2 bases and J lost 4, with 17 bases in between. Germline V gives CDR1 SGHRS, CDR2 YFSETQ. The CDR3 nucleotides are TGCGCCAGCAGCTTAATTCCGGGCCCCATGGCAGATACGCAGTATTTT. Amino acid sequence: CASSLIPGPMADTQYF.

The chain is built from TRBV19 and TRBJ1-5; perhaps TRBD1 as D (6 bases). The CDR3 has 16 amino acids. Germline-derived CDR1 and CDR2 are LNHDA and SQIVND (reference sequence). The ends were cut back, 6 bases at V and 1 base at J, with 16 bases in the middle. The CDR3 DNA reads as TGTGCCAGTAGCCCCCAGGGGCCGTCAAGCAATCAGCCCCAGCATTTT. Protein sequence: CASSPQGPSSNQPQHF.

This clone was seen a single time. The chain is built from TRBV3-1 (or the pseudogene TRBV3-2) and TRBJ1-2; D is unclear. The V gene lost 2 bases and the J gene lost 6 bases, with 10 bases spanning the gap. The CDR3 contains 13 residues. Germline V CDR1 and CDR2: LGHDT, YNNKEL (reference sequence). CDR3 loop: CASSQRRVHGYTF. The DNA of the CDR3 is TGTGCCAGCAGCCAAAGAAGGGTACATGGCTACACCTTC.

The chain employs TRBV5-8 and TRBJ2-7, with unresolved D. Trimming shortened V by 0 bases and J by 9 bases, and 13 bases separated the two germline ends. Germline CDR1 reads SGHTS; CDR2 reads YDEGEE. The length of the CDR3 is 13 residues. Here the CDR3 reads CASSLEPLMGQYV. As DNA, the CDR3 is TGTGCCAGCAGCTTGGAACCTCTTATGGGGCAGTACGTC.

V and J are TRBV6-1 and TRBJ2-7; D unclear. Trimming pared 3 bases from V and 3 bases from J, leaving 9 bases between. The germline V gene has CDR1 MNHNS and CDR2 SASEGT. The CDR3 contains 13 residues. CDR3 loop: CASSEIGIYEQYV. As DNA, the CDR3 is TGTGCCAGCAGTGAGATAGGGATCTACGAGCAGTACGTC.

This clone showed up just once. The rearrangement joins TRBV9 to TRBJ1-3, with D uncertain. With 4 bases removed from V and 0 bases from J, the gap between germline ends came to 11 bases. The CDR3 is 15 amino acids. Germline V gene data show CDR1 as SGDLS and CDR2 as YYNGEE. The CDR3 nucleotides read TGTGCCAGCAGCCCGCGGGATGGCTCTGGAAACACCATATATTTT. Residues: CASSPRDGSGNTIYF.

J is TRBJ2-5 and V is TRBV28, with 8 nucleotides matching TRBD2. The germline V gene encodes CDR1 MDHEN and CDR2 SYDVKM. The CDR3 has 18 amino acids. J was trimmed by 2 bases and V by 11 bases; bases with no gene match: 22. CDR3 region: CARIHSGPQRGPQETQYF. CDR3 coding DNA: TGTGCCCGCATTCACTCGGGCCCCCAGCGGGGGCCTCAAGAGACCCAGTACTTC.

V usage is TRBV5-6 and J usage is TRBJ2-1; D remains unclear. V lost 2 bases, J lost 7 bases, and 7 bases lay in between. The CDR3 totals 12 residues. Germline CDR1 SGHDT, CDR2 YYEEEE. The CDR3 coding sequence is TGTGCCAGCAGCTTCTCTTCAAATGAGCAGTTCTTC. It yields the protein CASSFSSNEQFF.

This clone appeared a single time. The V gene is TRBV2, the J gene TRBJ1-6; D gene ambiguous. The CDR3 contains 14 residues. V lost 4 bases, J lost 6 bases, and 10 bases lay in between. CDR1 and CDR2 (germline): SNHLY, FYNNEI. The CDR3 sequence is CASSGPQSNSPLHF. Here the CDR3 DNA reads TGTGCCAGCAGTGGCCCACAGTCTAATTCACCCCTCCACTTT.

The chain carries TRBV24-1 and TRBJ2-3; the D gene could be TRBD1 or TRBD2 (6 bases each). Germline V gene sequence: CDR1 KGHDR, CDR2 SFDVKD. The V gene lost 8 bases and the J gene lost 1 base, with 9 bases spanning the gap. CDR3 length: 13 residues. The CDR3 protein is CATMRGGTDTQYF. The CDR3, as DNA: TGTGCCACCATGAGGGGGGGCACAGATACGCAGTATTTT.

This clone was counted a few times. The chain combines TRBV6-2 or TRBV6-3 with TRBJ1-5, with D possibly matching TRBD1 (5 bases). The CDR3 spans 15 residues. Trimming removed 5 bases from V and 2 bases from J, with 13 bases in between. The germline gives CDR1 MNHEY, CDR2 SVGEGT. The CDR3 loop reads CASSGGGGGNQPQHF. The CDR3 coding sequence is TGTGCCAGCAGTGGCGGGGGGGGAGGCAATCAGCCCCAGCATTTT.

The sample holds one count of this clone. This chain uses TRBV27 with TRBJ1-6, with D perhaps TRBD1 (6 bases). CDR1 and CDR2 (germline): MNHEY, SMNVEV (reference sequence). CDR3 size: 18 residues. V lost 3 bases and J lost 3, with 18 bases in between. CDR3 coding DNA: TGTGCCAGCAGTTTTAAAGCGCTGGGGGGCGGCTATAATTCACCCCTCCACTTT. Its translation: CASSFKALGGGYNSPLHF.

This rearrangement joins TRBV27 to TRBJ2-5; the match to TRBD1 covers 8 bases. V shed 2 bases and J 4 bases; nucleotides not matched to a gene: 3. CDR3 length equals 14 residues. CDR1 is MNHEY and CDR2 is SMNVEV in the germline V gene (reference sequence). The CDR3 protein is CASSLQGARETQYF. The DNA for the CDR3 is TGTGCCAGCAGTTTACAGGGGGCAAGAGAGACCCAGTACTTC.

This clone appeared once. The gene calls are TRBV29-1 and TRBJ2-7, with 11 bases lining up with TRBD1. CDR3 length: 12 amino acids. In germline, CDR1 is SQVTM, CDR2 ANQGSEA. V was pared by 7 bases and J by 2 bases, with 1 base of the junction left unmatched. The CDR3 loop is CSEGQGAYEQYV. The CDR3 region has the DNA TGCAGCGAGGGACAGGGGGCCTACGAGCAGTACGTC.

A few counts support this clone. This chain joins TRBV5-1 and TRBJ2-2, with 8 bases identical to TRBD1. After removal of 1 base from V and 4 bases from J, the junction contained 0 bases not matched to a gene. Germline V lookup: CDR1 SGHRS, CDR2 YFSETQ. CDR3 length: 14 amino acids. In DNA form, the CDR3 reads TGCGCCAGCAGCTTGCAGGGGGCCACCGGGGAGCTGTTTTTT. Translation gives CASSLQGATGELFF.

The chain joins TRBV5-4 to TRBJ1-6, with TRBD1 matching 7 bases. Trimming cost V 4 bases and J 4 bases; bases outside gene matches: 2. In germline, CDR1 is SGHNT, CDR2 YYREEE (reference sequence). This CDR3 region has 14 residues. CDR3 in DNA: TGTGCCAGCAGCAGGGACAGATATAATTCACCCCTCCACTTT. Its translation: CASSRDRYNSPLHF.

The CDR3 spells CASSLKDGSGNTIYF. The CDR3 DNA reads as TGTGCCAGCAGCTTGAAGGACGGTTCCGGAAACACCATATATTTT. The chain employs TRBV5-8 and TRBJ1-3; D remains ambiguous. Germline V gene sequence: CDR1 SGHTS, CDR2 YDEGEE. The CDR3 loop spans 15 amino acids. V was cut by 1 base and J by 4 bases, with 12 bases left in between.

The chain employs TRBV28 and TRBJ2-2; 7 nucleotides align to TRBD1. The J segment lost 4 bases and the V segment lost 6 bases, leaving 5 bases of the junction unmatched. The germline gives CDR1 MDHEN, CDR2 SYDVKM. The length of the CDR3 is 14 residues. The CDR3 here is CASSLRQGTGELFF. The CDR3 bases are TGTGCCAGCAGCTTGAGACAGGGCACCGGGGAGCTGTTTTTT.

This clone was seen only once. The rearrangement links TRBV12-3 or TRBV12-4 to TRBJ1-2; D is uncertain. The V end was cut by 3 bases, the J end by 8 bases, with 13 bases between. CDR3 size: 13 residues. The CDR3 loop is CASSFGWTRGYTF. CDR3 in DNA: TGTGCCAGCAGTTTTGGGTGGACCCGCGGCTACACCTTC.